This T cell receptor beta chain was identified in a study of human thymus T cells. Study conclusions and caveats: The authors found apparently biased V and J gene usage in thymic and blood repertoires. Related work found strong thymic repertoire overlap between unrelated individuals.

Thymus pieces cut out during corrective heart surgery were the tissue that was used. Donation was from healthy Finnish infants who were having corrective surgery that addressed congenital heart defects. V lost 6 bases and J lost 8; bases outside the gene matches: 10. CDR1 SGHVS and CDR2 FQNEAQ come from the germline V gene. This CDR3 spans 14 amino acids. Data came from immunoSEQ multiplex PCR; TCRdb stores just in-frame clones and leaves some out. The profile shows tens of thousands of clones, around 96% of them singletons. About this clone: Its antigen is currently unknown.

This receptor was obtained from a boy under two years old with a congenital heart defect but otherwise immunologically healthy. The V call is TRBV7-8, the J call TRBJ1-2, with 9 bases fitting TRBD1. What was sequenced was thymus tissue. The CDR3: CASSFTGGAGGYTF. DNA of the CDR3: TGTGCCAGCAGTTTTACAGGGGGCGCGGGGGGCTACACCTTC.